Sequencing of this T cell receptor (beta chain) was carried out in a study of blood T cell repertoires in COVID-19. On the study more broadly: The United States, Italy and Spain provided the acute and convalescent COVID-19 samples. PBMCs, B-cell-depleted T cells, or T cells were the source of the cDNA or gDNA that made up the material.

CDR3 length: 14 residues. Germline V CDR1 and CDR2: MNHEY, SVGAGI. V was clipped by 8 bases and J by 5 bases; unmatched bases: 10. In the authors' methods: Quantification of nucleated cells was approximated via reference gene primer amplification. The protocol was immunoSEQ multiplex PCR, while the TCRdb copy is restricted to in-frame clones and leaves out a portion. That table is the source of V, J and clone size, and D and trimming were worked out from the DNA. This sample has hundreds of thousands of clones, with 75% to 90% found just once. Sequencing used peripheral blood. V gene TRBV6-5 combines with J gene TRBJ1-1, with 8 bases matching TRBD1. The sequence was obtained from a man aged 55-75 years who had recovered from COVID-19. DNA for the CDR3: TGTGCCAGCTTCCACACAGGGGGGGGGACTGAAGCTTTCTTT. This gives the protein CASFHTGGGTEAFF.